These T cell receptor beta chains were read from a single sample in a study of Ad26.COV2.S vaccination and SARS-CoV-2 variants. Sequenced by immunoSEQ multiplex PCR; TCRdb stores in-frame clones only, minus some. This sample has a few hundred thousand clones, with roughly 90% found just once. This sample comprised peripheral blood, obtained in a trial of Ad26.COV2.S vaccine versus placebo. The receptors come from a person aged 18 to 65 who received the Ad26.COV2.S COVID-19 vaccine or a placebo. Both conserved end residues are part of each CDR3. D genes are given only for firm matches. The size entry is marked missing in some rows and otherwise reads once, few, many or a size class.

V: TRBV29-1
D: .
size: .
J: TRBJ2-7
DNA: TGCAGCGTTCTCCGGGACTCCCCGGGGCCCGTAAAGCAGTACTTC
CDR3: CSVLRDSPGPVKQYF

V: TRBV6-5
D: TRBD1
size: few
J: TRBJ2-2
DNA: TGTGCCAGCAGTAGGGACAGGGGTAACACCGGGGAGCTGTTTTTT
CDR3: CASSRDRGNTGELFF

V: TRBV10-3
D: .
size: .
J: TRBJ2-7
DNA: TGTGCCATCAGTGAGTCACAGACCCCCTACGAGCAGTACTTC
CDR3: CAISESQTPYEQYF

V: TRBV6-5
D: TRBD1
size: .
J: TRBJ1-1
DNA: TGTGCCAGCAGTTACGACAGGGGCCCGAACACTGAAGCTTTCTTT
CDR3: CASSYDRGPNTEAFF

V: TRBV6-2/TRBV6-3
D: .
size: .
J: TRBJ1-2
DNA: TGTGCCAGCAGTCCCATGGGCCCATCTTTCTTCTTC
CDR3: CASSPMGPSFFF

V: TRBV6-5
D: TRBD1
size: .
J: TRBJ2-7
DNA: TGTGCCAGCAGGGGGCGGACAGGGAATTACGAGCAGTACTTC
CDR3: CASRGRTGNYEQYF

V: TRBV3-1/TRBV3-2
D: .
size: .
J: TRBJ2-5
DNA: TGTGCCAGCAGCCAAATTCAGGGGACAGAGACCCAGTACTTC
CDR3: CASSQIQGTETQYF

V: TRBV4-3
D: .
size: .
J: TRBJ2-2
DNA: TGCGCCAGCAGCCATGGCACCGGGGAGCTGTTTTTT
CDR3: CASSHGTGELFF

V: TRBV5-1
D: .
size: .
J: TRBJ1-3
DNA: TGCGCCAGCAGCTTGGAGGGCAGGGCTGGAAACACCATATATTTT
CDR3: CASSLEGRAGNTIYF

V: TRBV5-6
D: .
size: .
J: TRBJ1-2
DNA: TGTGCCAGCAGATCAGAATCCTATGGCTACACCTTC
CDR3: CASRSESYGYTF

V: TRBV29-1
D: TRBD1
size: .
J: TRBJ2-7
DNA: TGCAGCGTTGACGGACAGGGCACCTACGAGCAGTACTTC
CDR3: CSVDGQGTYEQYF

V: TRBV4-1
D: TRBD1
size: .
J: TRBJ2-3
DNA: TGCGCCAGCAGCCAAGATGGGACAGGGCCCACAGATACGCAGTATTTT
CDR3: CASSQDGTGPTDTQYF

V: TRBV5-8
D: .
size: .
J: TRBJ1-1
DNA: TGTGCCAGCAGCTTGGGGACTGAAGCTTTCTTT
CDR3: CASSLGTEAFF

V: TRBV5-1
D: .
size: .
J: TRBJ2-7
DNA: TGCGCCAGCAGTCCCCAGGCGAAATCATACGAGCAGTACTTC
CDR3: CASSPQAKSYEQYF

V: TRBV6-2/TRBV6-3
D: TRBD1
size: once
J: TRBJ1-2
DNA: TGTGCCAGCAGCCGCCTCCGGGACAGGGGCAGCTATGGCTACACCTTC
CDR3: CASSRLRDRGSYGYTF

V: TRBV12-3/TRBV12-4
D: .
size: .
J: TRBJ2-2
DNA: TGTGCCAGCAGTCGGTGGGGCGGGGAGCTGTTTTTT
CDR3: CASSRWGGELFF

V: TRBV18
D: .
size: .
J: TRBJ1-1
DNA: TGTGCCAGCTCACCAAACTGGAACACTGAAGCTTTCTTT
CDR3: CASSPNWNTEAFF

V: TRBV5-5
D: TRBD1
size: .
J: TRBJ1-1
DNA: TGTGCCAGCAGCGGCAAACAGGGGTTGCGGGCTTTCTTT
CDR3: CASSGKQGLRAFF

V: TRBV7-9
D: .
size: .
J: TRBJ1-2
DNA: TGTGCCAGCAGCTCCCTGTTCGGGGGGCAAGGCTACACCTTC
CDR3: CASSSLFGGQGYTF

V: TRBV3-1/TRBV3-2
D: .
size: once
J: TRBJ2-3
DNA: TGTGCCAGCAGCCAAGATATGGGGGGCACAGATACGCAGTATTTT
CDR3: CASSQDMGGTDTQYF

V: TRBV5-4
D: .
size: .
J: TRBJ2-7
DNA: TGTGCCAGCAGCTCCTCCGACAACTACGAGCAGTACTTC
CDR3: CASSSSDNYEQYF

V: TRBV28
D: .
size: .
J: TRBJ1-4
DNA: TGTGCCAGCAGTCTACTGCGGGGCACTAATGAAAAACTGTTTTTT
CDR3: CASSLLRGTNEKLFF

V: TRBV28
D: .
size: .
J: TRBJ1-1
DNA: TGTGCCAGCAGTTTATGGGACAGCTGGGGAAGAGACTCGGTGAACACTGAAGCTTTCTTT
CDR3: CASSLWDSWGRDSVNTEAFF

V: TRBV5-1
D: .
size: .
J: TRBJ2-1
DNA: TGCGCCAGCAGCTTGGAGTTCAATGAGCAGTTCTTC
CDR3: CASSLEFNEQFF

V: TRBV7-2
D: .
size: .
J: TRBJ2-2
DNA: TGTGCCAGCAGCTTAGGGGGGCCGCGGACGATCAGCACCGGGGAGCTGTTTTTT
CDR3: CASSLGGPRTISTGELFF

V: TRBV3-1/TRBV3-2
D: .
size: .
J: TRBJ2-7
DNA: TGTGCCAGCAGCCAAGTAGGGTTTAGAGACGAGCAGTACTTC
CDR3: CASSQVGFRDEQYF